The 7 T cell receptor beta chains reported below all come from one sample, sequenced in a study of graft-versus-host responses after intestinal transplantation. Profiling relied on immunoSEQ multiplex PCR, and the TCRdb table lists in-frame clones only, not all of them. This sample has around 100,000 clones, with roughly 87% found just once. No antigen has been assigned to these receptors. The sample was unstimulated CD4+ T cells sorted from spleen or lymph node cells, taken before transplant. All receptors derive from a human donor who was the organ donor for an intestinal transplant.

The chain joins TRBV14 to TRBJ2-7; a possible D gene is TRBD2 (6 bases). V was clipped by 0 bases and J by 3 bases, with 21 bases between them. The CDR3 extends over 18 amino acids. The germline CDR1 and CDR2 sequences are SGHDN and FVKESK. This CDR3 is CASSQDFPLGGIHYEQYF. CDR3 nucleotides: TGTGCCAGCAGCCAAGACTTTCCATTGGGGGGAATACACTACGAGCAGTACTTC. The full variable domain, in which reference TRBV14 and TRBJ2-7 provide the parts outside the CDR3, is EAGVTQFPSHSVIEKGQTVTLRCDPISGHDNLYWYRRVMGKEIKFLLHFVKESKQDESGMPNNRFLAERTGGTYSTLKVQPAELEDSGVYFCASSQDFPLGGIHYEQYFGPGTRLTVT.

This chain links TRBV5-1 with TRBJ2-5, with 8 bases lining up with TRBD1. The germline CDR1 and CDR2 sequences are SGHRS and YFSETQ. This CDR3 contains 15 residues. J lost 6 bases, V lost 5 bases, and 12 bases had no gene match. The CDR3 coding sequence is TGCGCCAGCAGTCGGGGCCCAGGGGGCGATAAGACCCAGTACTTC. Protein: CASSRGPGGDKTQYF.

This chain connects TRBV10-2 to TRBJ2-7; D remains ambiguous. The CDR3 has 12 residues. From germline, CDR1 is WSHSY and CDR2 SAAADI. Trimming removed 3 bases from V and 0 bases from J, with 3 bases in between. In DNA, the CDR3 is TGCGCCAGCAGTGACAGCTCCTACGAGCAGTACTTC. Translated: CASSDSSYEQYF.

The DNA for the CDR3 is TGTGCCAGCAGCCTACAGGGGGGGATAACCGGGGAGCTGTTTTTT. Protein sequence: CASSLQGGITGELFF. The V call is TRBV7-7, the J call TRBJ2-2; the D gene is possibly TRBD1 (8 bases). This CDR3 spans 15 amino acids. Germline CDR1 is SSHAT and CDR2 is FNYEAQ (reference sequence). V gave up 5 bases and J gave up 5 bases, with 15 bases separating them.

V gene TRBV27 combines with J gene TRBJ1-1; TRBD1 might be the D (5 bases). Trimming removed 6 bases from V and 1 base from J, with 15 bases in between. This CDR3 is 15 amino acids long. In germline, CDR1 is MNHEY, CDR2 SMNVEV (reference sequence). The CDR3 sequence: CASSLLGDGNTEAFF. CDR3 bases: TGTGCCAGCAGCCTTCTAGGGGACGGGAACACTGAAGCTTTCTTT.

The chain uses TRBV2 and TRBJ2-2; 9 bases match TRBD1. CDR1 is SNHLY and CDR2 is FYNNEI in the germline V gene. V gave up 6 bases and J gave up 4 bases; unmatched junction bases: 6. The CDR3 has 15 residues. CDR3: CASRPGQGFTGELFF. The CDR3 DNA reads as TGTGCCAGCAGACCGGGACAGGGTTTCACCGGGGAGCTGTTTTTT.

This clone was counted only a few times. J is TRBJ1-4 and V is TRBV7-2; 7 positions match TRBD1. Germline values: CDR1 SGHTA, CDR2 FQGNSA. The CDR3 consists of 14 residues. Trimming cost V 5 bases and J 5 bases; bases outside gene matches: 5. CDR3 residues: CASSPGQLNEKLFF. The CDR3, as DNA: TGTGCCAGCAGCCCGGGACAGTTAAATGAAAAACTGTTTTTT.